The source of this T cell receptor beta chain is a study of OX40 agonist ivuxolimab in advanced cancers. Study background: In this trial design, patients received ivuxolimab intravenously at 0.01 to 10 mg/kg every 2 weeks. Study outcomes and limitations: Mean expanded clone counts were higher in CD8+ than CD4+ T cells.

Produced via immunoSEQ multiplex PCR; TCRdb's table is partial and in-frame only. The sample has around 78,000 clones, over 70% seen once; the top ten hold 4.6%. Germline CDR1 reads SNHLY; CDR2 reads FYNNEI. The V end lost 5 bases, the J end lost 0 bases, and 11 bases lay between the germline ends. This CDR3 comprises 15 residues. Concerning this clone itself: The antigen is undetermined.

The cohort excluded patients with autoimmune disease history or systemic immunosuppression. Sequenced material: CD4+ or CD8+ T cells sorted from blood, taken in a trial of the OX40 agonist ivuxolimab. The chain combines TRBV2 with TRBJ2-4, with D hard to call. The clonotype was recovered from an adult with an advanced solid tumor such as melanoma, head and neck, liver or kidney cancer. This CDR3 is CASSTTQVAKNIQYF. CDR3 DNA sequence: TGTGCCAGCAGTACAACTCAAGTAGCCAAAAACATTCAGTACTTC.